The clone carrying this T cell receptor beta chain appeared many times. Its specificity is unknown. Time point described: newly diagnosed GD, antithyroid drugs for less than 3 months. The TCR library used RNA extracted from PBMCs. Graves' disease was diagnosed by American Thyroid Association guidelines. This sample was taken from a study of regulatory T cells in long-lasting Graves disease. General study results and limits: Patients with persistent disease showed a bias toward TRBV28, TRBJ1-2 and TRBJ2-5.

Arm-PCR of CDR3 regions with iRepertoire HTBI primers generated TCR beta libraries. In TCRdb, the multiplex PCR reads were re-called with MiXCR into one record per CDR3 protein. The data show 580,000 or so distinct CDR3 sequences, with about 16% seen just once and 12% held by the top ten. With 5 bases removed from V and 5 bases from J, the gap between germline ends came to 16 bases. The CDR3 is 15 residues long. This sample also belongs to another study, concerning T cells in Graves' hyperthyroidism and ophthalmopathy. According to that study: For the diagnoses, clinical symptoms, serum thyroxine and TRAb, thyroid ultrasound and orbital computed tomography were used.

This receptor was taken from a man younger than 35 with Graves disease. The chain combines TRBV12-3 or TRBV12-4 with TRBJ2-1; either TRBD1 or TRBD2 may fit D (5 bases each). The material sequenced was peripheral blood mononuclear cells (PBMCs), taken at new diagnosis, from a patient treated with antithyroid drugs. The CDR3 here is CASSPPGTLNNEQFF. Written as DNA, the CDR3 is TGTGCCAGCAGTCCTCCCGGGACGCTGAACAATGAGCAGTTCTTC.